These 8 T cell receptor beta chains were sequenced from one sample in a study of response to subunit inactivated influenza vaccine. Each CDR3 protein gets one entry after TCRdb re-called the RT-PCR reads with MiXCR. This table has some 550,000 distinct CDR3 sequences, around a quarter appearing once. This sample also appeared in a second study, on T cells expressing NK-cell markers. That source reports: A 5'RACE template switching approach incorporating UMIs was used to make TCR beta cDNA.

Sequencing was performed on CD4+ T cells sorted from PBMCs, taken approximately 12 days after vaccination. These receptor sequences come from a man aged 50-59 years who received an inactivated influenza vaccine.

This clonotype showed up just a few times. This chain joins TRBV7-9 and TRBJ2-2; D remains unclear. From germline, CDR1 is SEHNR and CDR2 FQNEAQ (reference sequence). The V and J ends lost 1 base and 4 bases respectively, with 7 bases between them. This CDR3 contains 14 residues. The CDR3 sequence: CASSLGSVTGELFF. The CDR3 DNA reads TGTGCCAGCAGCTTAGGCAGTGTCACCGGGGAGCTGTTTTTT.

This chain uses TRBV7-2 with TRBJ2-5; D is unresolved. With 5 bases removed from V and 9 bases from J, the gap between germline ends came to 16 bases. This CDR3 spans 13 amino acids. Per the germline V gene, CDR1 is SGHTA and CDR2 is FQGNSA. CDR3 sequence: CASSLLSESAQYF. The CDR3 DNA is TGTGCCAGCAGCCTATTATCGGAATCGGCCCAGTACTTC.

This clonotype came up a few times. The V call is TRBV9, the J call TRBJ2-2; 7 nucleotides match TRBD2. The germline V gene encodes CDR1 SGDLS and CDR2 YYNGEE. V dropped 4 bases and J dropped 0; count of bases not matched to a gene: 6. The CDR3 has 16 amino acids. The CDR3 sequence: CASSPAGVANTGELFF. CDR3 in DNA: TGTGCCAGCAGCCCGGCGGGGGTTGCGAACACCGGGGAGCTGTTTTTT.

This chain uses TRBV12-3 or TRBV12-4 with TRBJ1-1; D remains ambiguous. V was cut by 6 bases and J by 4 bases, with 9 bases left in between. The CDR3 is 12 residues long. CDR3 DNA: TGTGCCAGCAGGACGACTGGCACTGAAGCTTTCTTT. This translates into CASRTTGTEAFF.

The chain has TRBV3-1 and TRBJ2-5, with D unclear. From germline, CDR1 is LGHDT and CDR2 YNNKEL (reference sequence). The CDR3 covers 14 residues. V lost 0 bases and J 3 bases, leaving 8 bases between the germline ends. The CDR3, as DNA: TGTGCCAGCAGCCAAGATCCCCAGAAAGAGACCCAGTACTTC. Translating gives CASSQDPQKETQYF.

The chain recombines TRBV18 with TRBJ2-7; D may be TRBD2 (5 bases). The CDR3 sequence is 14 residues long. V was cut by 2 bases and J by 1 base, with 9 bases left in between. Per germline, CDR1 KGHSH and CDR2 LQKENI. The CDR3 protein is CASSPWEISYEQYF. CDR3 DNA sequence: TGTGCCAGCTCACCATGGGAGATATCCTACGAGCAGTACTTC.

This clonotype has more than one count but fewer than ten. V gene TRBV20-1 combines with J gene TRBJ2-2; D gene uncertain. The length of the CDR3 is 15 residues. V lost 0 bases to trimming and J lost 0 bases, with 8 bases between them. The germline V gene encodes CDR1 DFQATT and CDR2 SNEGSKA (reference sequence). The CDR3: CSARETNPNTGELFF. CDR3 DNA sequence: TGCAGTGCTAGAGAAACAAACCCGAACACCGGGGAGCTGTTTTTT.

The chain uses TRBV10-3 and TRBJ1-5; 8 bases fit TRBD1. Germline lookup yields CDR1 ENHRY and CDR2 SYGVKD. The trim removed 3 bases at V and 6 bases at J, leaving 13 bases unmatched. The CDR3 length is 17 residues. CDR3 sequence: CAISEGRRAGGSQPQHF. CDR3 sequence (DNA): TGTGCCATCAGTGAAGGGAGGAGGGCAGGGGGCAGTCAGCCCCAGCATTTT.